Presented here are 23 T cell receptor beta chains from one specimen sequenced in a study of T cell responses to AZD1222 COVID-19 vaccine. TCRdb's table, derived via immunoSEQ multiplex PCR, lists solely in-frame clones and lacks some. The profile shows about 99,000 clones, less than 95% of them singletons. Sequencing was performed on peripheral blood, taken on day 0 of AZD1222 vaccination. The receptor set was obtained from an adult in good health.

This clone was picked up one time. The gene calls are TRBV24-1 and TRBJ2-2; a weak D match, TRBD2 (5 bases). Trimming took 7 bases from V and 10 from J, leaving 15 bases between them. Per germline, CDR1 KGHDR and CDR2 SFDVKD. The CDR3 is 13 residues long. CDR3 residues: CATSPAVGEELFF. Written as DNA, the CDR3 is TGTGCCACCAGCCCGGCGGTCGGGGAGGAGCTGTTTTTT.

The CDR3 reads CASSEGPGNTIYF. The CDR3 DNA reads as TGTGCCAGCAGTGAGGGACCGGGAAACACCATATATTTT. The genes are TRBV6-1 and TRBJ1-3; tentative D call: TRBD1 (5 bases). This CDR3 contains 13 residues. The germline V and J ends were trimmed by 3 bases and 4 bases, with 7 bases remaining between them. The germline V gene has CDR1 MNHNS and CDR2 SASEGT.

This clone was counted between two and nine times. Written as DNA, the CDR3 is TGTGCCAGCAGCTTAGATTGGAGCACAGATACGCAGTATTTT. Its translation is CASSLDWSTDTQYF. The V and J genes are TRBV7-9 and TRBJ2-3; no reliable D call. Germline CDR1 and CDR2: SEHNR and FQNEAQ (reference sequence). This CDR3 spans 14 amino acids. Trimming left V 1 base short and J 0 bases short, with 5 bases between.

The rearrangement uses TRBV4-1 and TRBJ1-2, with 9 bases lining up with TRBD1. The germline V gene has CDR1 MGHRA and CDR2 YSYEKL. This CDR3 is built from 14 residues. V gave up 4 bases and J gave up 5 bases; unmatched junction bases: 5. The CDR3 bases are TGCGCCAGCAGCCCCAACAGGGGGCGGTATGGCTACACCTTC. This gives the protein CASSPNRGRYGYTF.

CDR3 sequence (DNA): TGTGCCAGCTCATCCTCGGGCGCGAGTTCTCAGCCCCAGCATTTT. The encoded protein is CASSSSGASSQPQHF. The chain uses TRBV18 and TRBJ1-5; D not resolved. Germline V gene lookup returns CDR1 KGHSH and CDR2 LQKENI. The CDR3 contains 15 residues. The germline V and J ends were trimmed by 5 bases and 6 bases, with 17 bases remaining between them.

The CDR3 nucleotides read TGTGCCAGCAGCAGCAGGGTAGCTGGGGCCAACGTCCTGACTTTC. Protein sequence: CASSSRVAGANVLTF. This chain joins TRBV6-5 and TRBJ2-6; possible D gene TRBD1, 5 bases. The CDR3 is 15 amino acids. Germline CDR1 MNHEY, CDR2 SVGAGI. Trimming stripped 6 bases from V and 2 bases from J, with 11 bases between.

The gene calls are TRBV28 and TRBJ2-4; TRBD2 might be the D (5 bases). Trimming took 8 bases from V and 4 from J, leaving 15 bases between them. Germline assignment: CDR1 MDHEN and CDR2 SYDVKM. The CDR3 runs 14 residues. The CDR3 region has the DNA TGTGCCAGCGACACCGGGATAACAAAAAACATTCAGTACTTC. This translates into CASDTGITKNIQYF.

Of note for this clone: Other nucleotide sequences in the sample specify the same CDR3. This chain joins TRBV18 and TRBJ2-7; unclear D gene. In germline, CDR1 is KGHSH, CDR2 LQKENI. This CDR3 spans 12 amino acids. The V end lost 3 bases, the J end lost 0 bases, and 3 bases lay between the germline ends. The CDR3 coding sequence is TGTGCCAGCTCACCGTCCTCCTACGAGCAGTACTTC. This sequence encodes CASSPSSYEQYF.

The chain has TRBV30 and TRBJ1-1; 8 bases match TRBD1. Germline-derived CDR1 and CDR2 are GTSNPN and SVGIG (reference sequence). The CDR3 spans 14 residues. The ends lost 0 bases at V and 6 bases at J; junction bases unmatched: 6. CDR3 in amino acids: CAWSVAGGFSEAFF. CDR3 DNA: TGTGCCTGGAGTGTGGCAGGGGGCTTCTCTGAAGCTTTCTTT.

The chain links TRBV3-1 (or the pseudogene TRBV3-2) to TRBJ1-3; unclear D gene. There are 17 residues in the CDR3. Germline-derived CDR1 and CDR2 are LGHDT and YNNKEL (reference sequence). The V and J ends lost 0 bases and 0 bases respectively, with 12 bases between them. The CDR3 region is CASSQDLRNRSGNTIYF. The DNA of the CDR3 is TGTGCCAGCAGCCAAGACCTACGGAACCGCTCTGGAAACACCATATATTTT.

This clone has only one observation. This chain links TRBV5-6 with TRBJ2-1, with a tentative D call TRBD2 (6 bases). Per the germline V gene, CDR1 is SGHDT and CDR2 is YYEEEE. Trimming cost V 1 base and J 9 bases, with 11 bases left between them. The CDR3 extends over 13 amino acids. The CDR3 nucleotides read TGTGCCAGCAGCTTGAGGGCCGGGGGTGAGCAGTTCTTC. Translated: CASSLRAGGEQFF.

Points on this clone: Within the sample, other DNA sequences also encode this same CDR3. The rearrangement joins TRBV29-1 to TRBJ1-4, with 7 nucleotides matching TRBD1. The CDR3 contains 13 residues. Germline CDR1 and CDR2: SQVTM and ANQGSEA. J gave up 5 bases and V 6 bases, and 6 bases lay outside the gene matches. CDR3 DNA sequence: TGCAGCGTCGAGGACAGGTTGAATGAAAAACTGTTTTTT. Translated: CSVEDRLNEKLFF.

This chain links TRBV7-6 with TRBJ1-6, with a weak D call TRBD1 (5 bases). Trimming left V 4 bases short and J 8 bases short, with 9 bases between. CDR1 and CDR2 (germline): SGHVS, FNYEAQ. The CDR3 spans 13 residues. The CDR3 loop is CASSSRGDSPLHF. The CDR3 DNA follows: TGTGCCAGCAGCTCCAGAGGGGATTCACCCCTCCACTTT.

This sequence joins TRBV6-5 and TRBJ2-1; D may correspond to TRBD1 or TRBD2 (6 bases each). Between the trimmed V and J ends, which lost 5 bases and 6 bases, there was a span of 17 bases. Germline V gene data show CDR1 as MNHEY and CDR2 as SVGAGI. The CDR3 is 15 amino acids. CDR3 bases: TGTGCCAGCAGTACCCGGGTAGGGGGGCCCAATGAGCAGTTCTTC. Translated: CASSTRVGGPNEQFF.

The genes are TRBV15 and TRBJ1-2; 8 bases map to TRBD1. The CDR3 totals 18 residues. Losses at the gene ends were 0 bases for V and 5 bases for J; bases not matched to a gene: 14. Germline lookup yields CDR1 LNHNV and CDR2 YYDKDF (reference sequence). The CDR3 DNA follows: TGTGCCACCAGCAGAGATTCGGGGGGTTGGACAGGGCGGTATGGCTACACCTTC. Residues: CATSRDSGGWTGRYGYTF.

The chain is built from TRBV5-1 and TRBJ2-1; TRBD2 aligns across 8 bases. The V gene's germline CDR1 is SGHRS and CDR2 YFSETQ. The CDR3 sequence is 14 residues long. The trim removed 2 bases at V and 8 bases at J, leaving 6 bases unmatched. CDR3 protein: CASSLGTSSYEQFF. CDR3 sequence (DNA): TGCGCCAGCAGCTTAGGGACTAGTTCGTATGAGCAGTTCTTC.

The J gene is TRBJ1-2, the V gene TRBV5-1; D uncertain. Germline V gene sequence: CDR1 SGHRS, CDR2 YFSETQ. V was trimmed by 0 bases and J by 5 bases, leaving 8 bases between them. CDR3 length: 13 amino acids. This CDR3 reads CASSLEPDYGYTF. The DNA of the CDR3 is TGCGCCAGCAGCTTGGAGCCCGATTATGGCTACACCTTC.

CDR3 nucleotide sequence: TGCGCCAGCAGCTTGGACGGGTCGGTGAAACTGTTTTTT. This gives the protein CASSLDGSVKLFF. V usage is TRBV5-1 and J usage is TRBJ1-4; D gene uncertain. Germline V gene data show CDR1 as SGHRS and CDR2 as YFSETQ. V gave up 0 bases and J gave up 11 bases, with 11 bases separating them. The CDR3 length is 13 residues. The variable domain in full, completed from reference TRBV5-1 and TRBJ1-4, reads KAGVTQTPRYLIKTRGQQVTLSCSPISGHRSVSWYQQTPGQGLQFLFEYFSETQRNKGNFPGRFSGRQFSNSRSEMNVSTLELGDSALYLCASSLDGSVKLFFGSGTQLSVL.

The gene calls are TRBV25-1 and TRBJ2-2, with 8 bases identical to TRBD1. V was clipped by 2 bases and J by 4 bases; unmatched bases: 9. CDR3 length: 17 residues. Germline V gives CDR1 MGHDK, CDR2 SYGVNS. The CDR3 protein is CASSEIIQGVTTGELFF. The CDR3 nucleotides read TGTGCCAGCAGTGAAATCATACAGGGGGTGACCACCGGGGAGCTGTTTTTT.

The rearrangement uses TRBV6-2 or TRBV6-3 and TRBJ2-3; tentative D call: TRBD1 (5 bases). V dropped 5 bases and J dropped 1 base, with 10 bases sitting between them. Germline V lookup: CDR1 MNHEY, CDR2 SVGEGT. The CDR3 covers 14 residues. DNA for the CDR3: TGTGCCAGCAGTCTCTTACAGGGCACAGATACGCAGTATTTT. This encodes CASSLLQGTDTQYF.

V and J are TRBV6-5 and TRBJ1-2; 7 bases map to TRBD1. Germline V gene sequence: CDR1 MNHEY, CDR2 SVGAGI. There are 14 residues in the CDR3. With V trimmed by 9 bases and J by 4 bases, 11 bases remained unmatched. CDR3 DNA: TGTGCCAGTACCGCCGGGACAGCGCTCTATGGCTACACCTTC. Its translation: CASTAGTALYGYTF.

The chain couples TRBV28 to TRBJ2-5; possibly TRBD1 for D (6 bases). V was cut by 6 bases and J by 3 bases, with 20 bases left in between. The CDR3 runs to 16 residues. The germline gives CDR1 MDHEN, CDR2 SYDVKM. CDR3 residues: CASSPHIESGEETQYF. The CDR3 DNA follows: TGTGCCAGCAGCCCGCACATAGAATCAGGGGAAGAGACCCAGTACTTC.

The genes are TRBV3-1 (or the pseudogene TRBV3-2) and TRBJ1-5, with D perhaps TRBD1 (5 bases). CDR1 and CDR2 (germline): LGHDT, YNNKEL (reference sequence). The ends were cut back, 4 bases at V and 3 bases at J, with 13 bases in the middle. CDR3 length: 15 amino acids. The CDR3 loop is CASSPGGQLNQPQHF. For the CDR3, the DNA is TGTGCCAGCAGCCCCGGGGGTCAGCTCAATCAGCCCCAGCATTTT.